Shown below are 18 T cell receptor beta chains from a single sample sequenced in a study of Ad26.COV2.S vaccination and SARS-CoV-2 variants. Sequenced by immunoSEQ multiplex PCR; TCRdb stores in-frame clones only, minus some. The table records approximately 400,000 clones, roughly nine tenths of them present only once. The input for sequencing was peripheral blood, taken after recovery from COVID-19. These receptors all come from a human donor who had recovered from COVID-19.

V and J are TRBV7-3 and TRBJ2-3; 12 bases are a match to TRBD2. The CDR3 has 15 residues. The trim removed 4 bases at V and 4 bases at J, leaving 3 bases unmatched. The germline V gene has CDR1 SGHTA and CDR2 FQGTGA. The CDR3 region is CASSWTSGVADTQYF. The CDR3 region has the DNA TGTGCCAGCAGCTGGACTAGCGGGGTTGCAGATACGCAGTATTTT.

Worth noting for this clone: Other nucleotide sequences in the sample specify the same CDR3. V and J are TRBV18 and TRBJ1-5; TRBD1 might be the D (5 bases). The V end lost 3 bases, the J end lost 4 bases, and 10 bases lay between the germline ends. This CDR3 has 14 residues. Germline values: CDR1 KGHSH, CDR2 LQKENI. This CDR3 is CASSPTGGNQPQHF. CDR3 coding DNA: TGTGCCAGCTCACCGACCGGGGGGAATCAGCCCCAGCATTTT.

The rearrangement uses TRBV11-2 and TRBJ1-3, with 7 bases lining up with TRBD1. The germline CDR1 and CDR2 sequences are SGHAT and FQNNGV. Trimming removed 5 bases from V and 0 bases from J; junction bases left unmatched: 4. The CDR3 is 15 amino acids. CDR3: CASSIRTGSGNTIYF. CDR3 nucleotides: TGTGCCAGCAGCATCAGGACAGGCTCTGGAAACACCATATATTTT. Full variable domain (rest looked up from reference TRBV11-2 and TRBJ1-3): EAGVAQSPRYKIIEKRQSVAFWCNPISGHATLYWYQQILGQGPKLLIQFQNNGVVDDSQLPKDRFSAERLKGVDSTLKIQPAKLEDSAVYLCASSIRTGSGNTIYFGEGSWLTVV.

V is TRBV12-3 or TRBV12-4 and J is TRBJ2-7; no firm D call. The V end was cut by 4 bases, the J end by 3 bases, with 4 bases between. The CDR3 loop spans 11 amino acids. CDR3 protein: CASSSNYEQYF. Written as DNA, the CDR3 is TGTGCCAGCAGTTCTAACTACGAGCAGTACTTC.

The gene calls are TRBV2 and TRBJ1-1; D is ambiguous. CDR1 is SNHLY, CDR2 FYNNEI, per germline. V lost 3 bases to trimming and J lost 0 bases, with 8 bases between them. This CDR3 spans 14 amino acids. The CDR3 DNA reads TGTGCCAGCAGTGACTGGCAATTGAACACTGAAGCTTTCTTT. Translated, it gives CASSDWQLNTEAFF.

The DNA for the CDR3 is TGTGCCAGCAGCACTCGGCCTGGGGGCAATGAGCAGTTCTTC. This codes for CASSTRPGGNEQFF. The rearrangement links TRBV7-2 to TRBJ2-1; either TRBD1 or TRBD2 may fit D (5 bases each). The CDR3 extends over 14 amino acids. The V gene lost 5 bases and the J gene lost 6 bases, with 14 bases spanning the gap. The germline V gene has CDR1 SGHTA and CDR2 FQGNSA.

The rearrangement links TRBV7-2 to TRBJ1-1, with no clear D. The CDR3 has 16 amino acids. Trimming stripped 1 base from V and 0 bases from J, with 12 bases between. CDR1 is SGHTA, CDR2 FQGNSA, per germline. The CDR3 DNA reads TGTGCCAGCAGCTTAGGGGTTGCTGGATTGAACACTGAAGCTTTCTTT. Translated: CASSLGVAGLNTEAFF.

This chain joins TRBV4-3 and TRBJ1-1; D call uncertain. V lost 0 bases and J lost 9, with 8 bases in between. CDR3 size: 12 residues. Per the germline V gene, CDR1 is LGHNA and CDR2 is YSLEER. Here the CDR3 reads CASSQDDRKAFF. The CDR3 DNA reads TGCGCCAGCAGCCAAGATGATAGAAAAGCTTTCTTT.

This clone was seen only once. This chain joins TRBV12-3 or TRBV12-4 and TRBJ2-7, with TRBD2 as a possible D gene (6 bases). This CDR3 contains 13 residues. V was trimmed by 3 bases and J by 7 bases, leaving 13 bases between them. The CDR3 region is CASSFSLAREQYF. CDR3 coding DNA: TGTGCCAGCAGTTTTTCCCTAGCGCGGGAGCAGTACTTC.

V and J are TRBV19 and TRBJ2-7; D possibly corresponds to TRBD1 (5 bases). The CDR3 contains 15 residues. V was shortened by 3 bases and J by 8 bases, with 20 bases between the two germline ends. Germline assignment: CDR1 LNHDA and CDR2 SQIVND (reference sequence). The CDR3 DNA follows: TGTGCCAGTAGTATGGCCGGTGCCAGGGTTTCCCAGCAGTACTTC. This encodes CASSMAGARVSQQYF.

The chain joins TRBV20-1 to TRBJ2-2; the D gene could be TRBD1 or TRBD2 (5 bases each). This CDR3 has 15 residues. V was shortened by 3 bases and J by 3 bases, with 14 bases between the two germline ends. In germline, CDR1 is DFQATT, CDR2 SNEGSKA (reference sequence). The CDR3 DNA reads TGCAGTGCTAGTCGGGGCCGAGTTTACACCGGGGAGCTGTTTTTT. Its translation is CSASRGRVYTGELFF.

The table lists this clone with a count of one. The chain uses TRBV14 and TRBJ2-7; D may correspond to TRBD1 or TRBD2 (5 bases each). The CDR3 contains 16 residues. Germline assignment: CDR1 SGHDN and CDR2 FVKESK. V was cut by 1 base and J by 0 bases, with 13 bases left in between. CDR3 protein: CASSQGPGLSSYEQYF. CDR3 nucleotide sequence: TGTGCCAGCAGCCAAGGGCCGGGGCTCAGCTCCTACGAGCAGTACTTC.

The chain combines TRBV11-2 with TRBJ2-2; 9 bases match TRBD1. The CDR3 loop spans 16 amino acids. CDR1 is SGHAT and CDR2 is FQNNGV in the germline V gene. The trim removed 1 base at V and 3 bases at J, leaving 3 bases unmatched. This chain's CDR3 is CASSLVRTGDTGELFF. The DNA for the CDR3 is TGTGCCAGCAGCTTAGTGAGGACAGGGGACACCGGGGAGCTGTTTTTT.

The chain has TRBV21-1 and TRBJ2-1; the table's TRBD1 call for D was not verified on the DNA. TRBV21-1 is listed as a pseudogene. CDR3 size: 15 residues. Here the CDR3 reads CASSKGQETYNEQFF. The CDR3 nucleotides are TGTGCCAGCAGCAAAGGACAGGAGACCTACAATGAGCAGTTCTTC.

CDR3 sequence reads: CASSLGQNQPQHF. CDR3 nucleotide sequence: TGTGCCAGCAGTCTCGGACAGAATCAGCCCCAGCATTTT. The gene calls are TRBV6-2 or TRBV6-3 and TRBJ1-5; the D gene is possibly TRBD1 (6 bases). Germline V lookup: CDR1 MNHEY, CDR2 SVGEGT. This CDR3 region has 13 residues. V was shortened by 5 bases and J by 4 bases, with 9 bases between the two germline ends.

The chain has TRBV9 and TRBJ1-1; D is perhaps TRBD1 (5 bases). Germline lookup yields CDR1 SGDLS and CDR2 YYNGEE. Between the trimmed V and J ends, which lost 0 bases and 1 base, there was a span of 10 bases. The CDR3 runs to 15 residues. CDR3 sequence reads: CASSVDDRQNTEAFF. CDR3 sequence (DNA): TGTGCCAGCAGCGTAGATGACAGACAGAACACTGAAGCTTTCTTT.

The chain combines TRBV4-1 with TRBJ2-2; D is undetermined. CDR3 size: 19 residues. V lost 3 bases and J lost 0, with 20 bases in between. Germline CDR1 is MGHRA and CDR2 is YSYEKL. The CDR3 DNA follows: TGCGCCAGCAGCCACTTCCCCTTGGGGTCCGTCGCGAACACCGGGGAGCTGTTTTTT. Its translation: CASSHFPLGSVANTGELFF.

The rearrangement joins TRBV11-2 to TRBJ2-7; D is undetermined. The CDR3 has 14 amino acids. Looked up from germline, CDR1 is SGHAT and CDR2 is FQNNGV. Trimming took 4 bases from V and 2 from J, leaving 12 bases between them. The CDR3: CASSSDTGPYEQYF. CDR3 nucleotide sequence: TGTGCCAGCAGCTCAGACACCGGCCCCTACGAGCAGTACTTC.